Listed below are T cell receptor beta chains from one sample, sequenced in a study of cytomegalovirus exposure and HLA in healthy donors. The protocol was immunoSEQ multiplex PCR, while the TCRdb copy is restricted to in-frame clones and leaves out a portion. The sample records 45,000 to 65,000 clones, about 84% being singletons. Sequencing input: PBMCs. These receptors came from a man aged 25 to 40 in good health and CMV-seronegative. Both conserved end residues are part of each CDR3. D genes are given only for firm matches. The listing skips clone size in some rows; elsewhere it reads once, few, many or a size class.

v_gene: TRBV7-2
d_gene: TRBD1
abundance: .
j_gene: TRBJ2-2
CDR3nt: TGTGCCAGCAGCCCCAGAGGGTGGGACAGGGGAGGGACCGGGGAGCTGTTTTTT
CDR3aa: CASSPRGWDRGGTGELFF

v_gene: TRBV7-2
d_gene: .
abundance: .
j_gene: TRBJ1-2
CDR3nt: TGTGCCAGCAGCTTCAGATCCCCCTATGGCTACACCTTC
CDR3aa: CASSFRSPYGYTF

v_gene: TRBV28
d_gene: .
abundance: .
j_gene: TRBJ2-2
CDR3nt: TGTGCCAGCAGCAGTTCAGGGGAGCGCACCGGGGAGCTGTTTTTT
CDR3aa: CASSSSGERTGELFF

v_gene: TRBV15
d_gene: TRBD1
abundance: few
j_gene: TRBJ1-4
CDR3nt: TGTGCCACCAGCAGGGCCGGGACAGTCAGAACTAATGAAAAACTGTTTTTT
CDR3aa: CATSRAGTVRTNEKLFF

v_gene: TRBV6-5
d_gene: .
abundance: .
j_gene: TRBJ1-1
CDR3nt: TGTGCCAGCAGTTACGCGAGGGCCCAAGCTGAAGCTTTCTTT
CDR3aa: CASSYARAQAEAFF

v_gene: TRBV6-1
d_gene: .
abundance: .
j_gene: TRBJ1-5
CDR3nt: TGTGCCAGCAGTGGCAGGGGTTTGGGAAGCAATCAGCCCCAGCATTTT
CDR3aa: CASSGRGLGSNQPQHF

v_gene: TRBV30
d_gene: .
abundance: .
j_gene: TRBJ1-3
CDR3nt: TGTGCCTGGAGTGTAGGGGGATTCACTGGAAACACCATATATTTT
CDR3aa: CAWSVGGFTGNTIYF

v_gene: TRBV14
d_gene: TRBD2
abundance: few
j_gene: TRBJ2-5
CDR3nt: TGTGCCAGCAGCCAACTCCTAGCGGGGCAAGAGACCCAGTACTTC
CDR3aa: CASSQLLAGQETQYF

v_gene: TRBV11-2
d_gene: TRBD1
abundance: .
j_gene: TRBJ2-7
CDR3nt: TGTGCCAGCAGCTCATGGGACAGAACCATCAACGAGCAGTACTTC
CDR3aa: CASSSWDRTINEQYF

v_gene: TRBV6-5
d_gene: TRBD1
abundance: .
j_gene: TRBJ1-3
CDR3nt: TGTGCCAGCAGCCGGGACAGATACTCTGGAAACACCATATATTTT
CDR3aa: CASSRDRYSGNTIYF

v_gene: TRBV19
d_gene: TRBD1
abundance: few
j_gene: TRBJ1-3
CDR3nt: TGTGCCAGTTCGCAGGGGGCCTACGGAAACACCATATATTTT
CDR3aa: CASSQGAYGNTIYF